One sample yielded the 9 T cell receptor beta chains listed below, sequenced in a study of T cells in Graves' hyperthyroidism and ophthalmopathy. Amplification targeted TCR beta CDR3 regions from RNA transcripts. The TCR CDR3 was amplified in a first-round RT-PCR using the HTBI primer set. MiXCR, run by TCRdb on the multiplex PCR reads, gives a single entry per CDR3 protein. The data contain 300,000 to 400,000 distinct CDR3 sequences, approximately 13% of them singletons. Sample: blood. All receptors derive from a woman aged 18-29 years with Graves' hyperthyroidism.

This clonotype was found many times. The chain recombines TRBV20-1 with TRBJ2-5, with TRBD2 matching over 9 bases. J lost 5 bases, V lost 8 bases, and 15 bases had no gene match. CDR3 length equals 15 residues. Per the germline V gene, CDR1 is DFQATT and CDR2 is SNEGSKA (reference sequence). CDR3 in DNA: TGCAGTCCTCTAGAAGGCGGGAGGGCCGGTGAGACCCAGTACTTC. It specifies CSPLEGGRAGETQYF.

This clonotype was found many times. The chain uses TRBV9 and TRBJ1-1; D possibly corresponds to TRBD1 (6 bases). Trimming left V 3 bases short and J 2 bases short, with 14 bases between. The germline V gene has CDR1 SGDLS and CDR2 YYNGEE. The CDR3 totals 15 residues. The DNA of the CDR3 is TGTGCCAGCAGCGAGTCCGGGACACCAAACACTGAAGCTTTCTTT. Translated: CASSESGTPNTEAFF. The full variable domain, in which reference TRBV9 and TRBJ1-1 provide the parts outside the CDR3, is DSGVTQTPKHLITATGQRVTLRCSPRSGDLSVYWYQQSLDQGLQFLIQYYNGEERAKGNILERFSAQQFPDLHSELNLSSLELGDSALYFCASSESGTPNTEAFFGQGTRLTVV.

In its sample, this clonotype was seen many times. The gene calls are TRBV20-1 and TRBJ2-3; 9 nucleotides agree with TRBD1. Germline CDR1 reads DFQATT; CDR2 reads SNEGSKA (reference sequence). V was pared by 4 bases and J by 4 bases, with 9 bases of the junction left unmatched. CDR3 length: 15 amino acids. The CDR3 bases are TGCAGTGCTATCGTCGGACAGGGGCTGGCAGATACGCAGTATTTT. Encoded protein: CSAIVGQGLADTQYF.

At least ten counts were recorded for this clonotype. CDR3 nucleotides: TGTGCCAGCAGTGACCCCTCGGGTGGCGGGAGATGGAATGAGCAGTTCTTC. It yields the protein CASSDPSGGGRWNEQFF. The chain has TRBV25-1 and TRBJ2-1, with 7 nucleotides matching TRBD2. This CDR3 contains 17 residues. The trim removed 3 bases at V and 7 bases at J, leaving 15 bases unmatched. Germline V gene lookup returns CDR1 MGHDK and CDR2 SYGVNS.

This clonotype has ten or more counts. The chain uses TRBV7-9 and TRBJ2-7; D possibly matches TRBD1 or TRBD2 (6 bases each). CDR3 length: 15 amino acids. Trimming took off 6 bases at V and 4 bases at J, with 19 bases between the two ends. Germline V lookup: CDR1 SEHNR, CDR2 FQNEAQ (reference sequence). For the CDR3, the DNA is TGTGCCAGCAGTCGTTTACAGGGAGGAAGGTACGAGCAGTACTTC. This translates into CASSRLQGGRYEQYF.

On this clonotype itself: This may be a read error, as it is one base from a much larger clone. The chain links TRBV5-1 to TRBJ1-2, with D tentatively TRBD1 (6 bases). Germline V lookup: CDR1 SGHRS, CDR2 YFSETQ. V lost 4 bases to trimming and J lost 8 bases, with 24 bases between them. This CDR3 is built from 16 residues. DNA of the CDR3: TGCGCCAGCAGCCCCCTTGATCGGGGGGCGAAAGGCGGCTACACCTTC. It translates to CASSPLDRGAKGGYTF.

Only a few counts were recorded for this clonotype. The V and J genes are TRBV6-1 and TRBJ2-3, with a possible D match to TRBD1 (8 bases). CDR3 size: 15 residues. V lost 6 bases and J lost 2, with 15 bases in between. The germline CDR1 and CDR2 sequences are MNHNS and SASEGT. Here the CDR3 reads CASSYRGGLTDTQYF. CDR3 sequence (DNA): TGTGCCAGCAGCTACAGGGGGGGGCTCACAGATACGCAGTATTTT.

This clonotype was found many times. The chain joins TRBV6-7 to TRBJ2-2, with no clear D. TRBV6-7 is treated as an ORF (open reading frame) with a function not yet certain. V was clipped by 6 bases and J by 5 bases, with 13 bases between them. The CDR3 totals 14 residues. This CDR3 reads CASRDLYETGELFF. The CDR3 DNA reads as TGTGCCAGCAGGGATCTTTACGAGACCGGGGAGCTGTTTTTT.

This clonotype appeared many times. The chain combines TRBV27 with TRBJ1-3, with D perhaps matching TRBD1 (6 bases). The ends were cut back, 6 bases at V and 0 bases at J, with 15 bases in the middle. This CDR3 contains 16 residues. CDR1 and CDR2 from the germline V gene are MNHEY and SMNVEV (reference sequence). The CDR3 sequence is CASRQGSLDSGNTIYF. The CDR3 DNA sequence: TGTGCCAGCAGGCAGGGGAGCCTAGACTCTGGAAACACCATATATTTT.